The clone carrying this T cell receptor beta chain was seen many times. This sample was included in a study of CD8 T cells in ankylosing spondylitis. TCRdb re-analysed the 5' RACE reads in MiXCR, keeping a single row per CDR3 protein. The sample lists more than 20,000 distinct CDR3 sequences, approximately 12% occurring once. The sample taken for sequencing was blood. This TCR derives from a male donor with ankylosing spondylitis or in good health (not recorded which).

The CDR3 DNA reads TGCAGTGCCCCCCGTGGGCGGAGGGGTACAGATACGCAGTATTTT. This codes for CSAPRGRRGTDTQYF. This chain links TRBV20-1 with TRBJ2-3; D is possibly TRBD2 (6 bases). Trimming left V 6 bases short and J 3 bases short, with 19 bases between. The CDR3 loop spans 15 amino acids. Per germline, CDR1 DFQATT and CDR2 SNEGSKA (reference sequence).